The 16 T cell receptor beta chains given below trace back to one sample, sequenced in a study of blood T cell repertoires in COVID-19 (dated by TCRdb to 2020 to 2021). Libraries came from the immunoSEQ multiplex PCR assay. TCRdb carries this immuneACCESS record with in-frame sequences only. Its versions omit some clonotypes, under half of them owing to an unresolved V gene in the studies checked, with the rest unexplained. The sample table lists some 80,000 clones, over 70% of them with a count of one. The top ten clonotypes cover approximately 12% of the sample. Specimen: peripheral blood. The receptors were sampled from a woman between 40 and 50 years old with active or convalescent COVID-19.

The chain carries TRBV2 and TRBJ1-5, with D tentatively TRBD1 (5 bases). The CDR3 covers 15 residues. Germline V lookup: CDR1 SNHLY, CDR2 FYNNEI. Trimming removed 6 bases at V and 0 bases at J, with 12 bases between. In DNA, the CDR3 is TGTGCCAGCAGAGCGGGACGGATTAGCAATCAGCCCCAGCATTTT. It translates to CASRAGRISNQPQHF.

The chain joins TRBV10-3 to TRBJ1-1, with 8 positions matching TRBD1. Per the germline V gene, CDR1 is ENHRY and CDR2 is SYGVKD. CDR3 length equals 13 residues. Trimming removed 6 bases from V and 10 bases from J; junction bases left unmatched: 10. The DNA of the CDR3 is TGTGCCATCAGCTATGGACAGGGTTTAGGAGCTTTCTTT. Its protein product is CAISYGQGLGAFF.

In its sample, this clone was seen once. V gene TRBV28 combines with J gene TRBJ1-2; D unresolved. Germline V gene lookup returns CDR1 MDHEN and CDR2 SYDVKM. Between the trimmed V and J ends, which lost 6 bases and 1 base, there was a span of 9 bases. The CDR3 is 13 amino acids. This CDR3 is CASSPTVNYGYTF. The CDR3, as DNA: TGTGCCAGCAGCCCCACAGTTAACTATGGCTACACCTTC.

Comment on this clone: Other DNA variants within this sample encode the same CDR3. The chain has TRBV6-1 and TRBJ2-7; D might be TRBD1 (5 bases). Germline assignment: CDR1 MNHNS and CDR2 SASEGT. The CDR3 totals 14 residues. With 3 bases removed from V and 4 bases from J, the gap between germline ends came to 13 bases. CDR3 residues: CASSEGPDSYEQYF. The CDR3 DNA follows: TGTGCCAGCAGTGAGGGGCCCGACAGTTACGAGCAGTACTTC.

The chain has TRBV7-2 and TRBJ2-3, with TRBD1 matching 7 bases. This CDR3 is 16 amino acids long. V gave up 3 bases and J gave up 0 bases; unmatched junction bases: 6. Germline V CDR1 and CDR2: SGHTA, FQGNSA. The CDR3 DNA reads TGTGCCAGCAGCTTCTCAGGGGGTGGGAGCACAGATACGCAGTATTTT. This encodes CASSFSGGGSTDTQYF. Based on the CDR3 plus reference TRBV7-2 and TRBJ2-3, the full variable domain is GAGVSQSPSNKVTEKGKDVELRCDPISGHTALYWYRQSLGQGLEFLIYFQGNSAPDKSGLPSDRFSAERTGGSVSTLTIQRTQQEDSAVYLCASSFSGGGSTDTQYFGPGTRLTVL.

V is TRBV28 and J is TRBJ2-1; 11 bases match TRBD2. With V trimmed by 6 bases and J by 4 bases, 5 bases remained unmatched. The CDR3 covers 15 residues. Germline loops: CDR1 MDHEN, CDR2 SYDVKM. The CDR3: CASSEGTSGYNEQFF. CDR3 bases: TGTGCCAGCAGCGAGGGGACTAGCGGATACAATGAGCAGTTCTTC.

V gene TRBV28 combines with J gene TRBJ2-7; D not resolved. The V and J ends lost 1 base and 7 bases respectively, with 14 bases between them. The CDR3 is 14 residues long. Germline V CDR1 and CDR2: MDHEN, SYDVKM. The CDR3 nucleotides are TGTGCCAGCAGTTTATTTCGACAAGGTAGGGAGCAGTACTTC. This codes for CASSLFRQGREQYF.

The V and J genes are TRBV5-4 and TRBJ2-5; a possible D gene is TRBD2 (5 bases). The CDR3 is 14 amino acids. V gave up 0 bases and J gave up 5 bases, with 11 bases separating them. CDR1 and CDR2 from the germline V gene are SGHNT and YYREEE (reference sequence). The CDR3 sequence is CASSLVLAEETQYF. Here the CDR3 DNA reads TGTGCCAGCAGCTTGGTCCTAGCAGAGGAGACCCAGTACTTC.

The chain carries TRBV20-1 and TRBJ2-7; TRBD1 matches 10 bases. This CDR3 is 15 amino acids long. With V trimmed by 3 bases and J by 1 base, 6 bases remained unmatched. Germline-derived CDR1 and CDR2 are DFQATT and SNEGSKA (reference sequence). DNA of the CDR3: TGCAGTGCTAGTACCAGACAGGGGGCATCCTACGAGCAGTACTTC. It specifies CSASTRQGASYEQYF.

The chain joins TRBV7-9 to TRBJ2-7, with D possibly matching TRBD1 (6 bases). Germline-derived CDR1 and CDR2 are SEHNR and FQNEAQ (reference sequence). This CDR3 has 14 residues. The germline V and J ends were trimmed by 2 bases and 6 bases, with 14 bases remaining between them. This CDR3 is CASSLKDRIGEQYF. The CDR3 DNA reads TGTGCCAGCAGCTTAAAGGACAGAATAGGCGAGCAGTACTTC.

The CDR3 sequence is CASSTGDNSPLHF. Written as DNA, the CDR3 is TGTGCCAGTAGCACAGGGGACAATTCACCCCTCCACTTT. The chain links TRBV19 to TRBJ1-6, with 7 bases that match TRBD1. Germline CDR1 LNHDA, CDR2 SQIVND (reference sequence). The CDR3 length is 13 residues. The V and J ends lost 6 bases and 7 bases, in that order; junction bases with no gene match: 3.

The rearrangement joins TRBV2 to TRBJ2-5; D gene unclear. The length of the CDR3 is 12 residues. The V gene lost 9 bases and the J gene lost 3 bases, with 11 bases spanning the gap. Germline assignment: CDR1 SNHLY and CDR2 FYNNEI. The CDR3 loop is CARRLNEETQYF. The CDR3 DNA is TGTGCCAGGCGGCTTAATGAAGAGACCCAGTACTTC.

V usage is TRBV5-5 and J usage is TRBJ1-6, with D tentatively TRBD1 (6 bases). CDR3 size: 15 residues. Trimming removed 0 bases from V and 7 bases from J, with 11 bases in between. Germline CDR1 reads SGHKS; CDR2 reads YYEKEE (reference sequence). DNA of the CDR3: TGTGCCAGCAGCTTGGCCGGACAGCCGAATTCACCCCTCCACTTT. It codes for CASSLAGQPNSPLHF.

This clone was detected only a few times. The CDR3 loop is CASSLLSGRTDTQYF. The CDR3 DNA reads TGTGCCAGCAGTTTACTTAGCGGACGCACAGATACGCAGTATTTT. The chain uses TRBV27 and TRBJ2-3; D possibly corresponds to TRBD2 (6 bases). The V and J ends lost 2 bases and 1 base respectively, with 10 bases between them. The germline V gene has CDR1 MNHEY and CDR2 SMNVEV (reference sequence). This CDR3 is 15 amino acids long.

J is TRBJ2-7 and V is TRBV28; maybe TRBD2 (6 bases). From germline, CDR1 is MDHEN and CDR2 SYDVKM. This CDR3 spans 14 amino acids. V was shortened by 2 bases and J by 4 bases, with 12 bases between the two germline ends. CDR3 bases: TGTGCCAGCAGTTTACCGGGACGGGGGTACGAGCAGTACTTC. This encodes CASSLPGRGYEQYF.

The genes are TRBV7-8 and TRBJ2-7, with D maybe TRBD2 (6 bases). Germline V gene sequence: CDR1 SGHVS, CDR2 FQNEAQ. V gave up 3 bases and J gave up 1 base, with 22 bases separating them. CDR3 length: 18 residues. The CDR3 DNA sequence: TGTGCCAGCAGCTTTTGGGCCTTAACTAGCCAGAAATCCTACGAGCAGTACTTC. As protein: CASSFWALTSQKSYEQYF.